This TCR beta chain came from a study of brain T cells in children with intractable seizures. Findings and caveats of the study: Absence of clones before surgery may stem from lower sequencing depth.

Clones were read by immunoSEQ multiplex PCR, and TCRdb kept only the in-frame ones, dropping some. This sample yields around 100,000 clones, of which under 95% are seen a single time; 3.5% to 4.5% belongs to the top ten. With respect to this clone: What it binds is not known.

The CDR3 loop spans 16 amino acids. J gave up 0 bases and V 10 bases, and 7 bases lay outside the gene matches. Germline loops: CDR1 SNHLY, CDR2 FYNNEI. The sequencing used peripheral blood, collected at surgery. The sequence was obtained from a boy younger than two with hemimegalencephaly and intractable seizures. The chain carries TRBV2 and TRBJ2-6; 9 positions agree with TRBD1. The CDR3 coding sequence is TGTGCCACCCTGACAGGGGGATTCTCTGGGGCCAACGTCCTGACTTTC. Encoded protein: CATLTGGFSGANVLTF.